A selection of T cell receptor beta chains follows, all from one sample in a study of CD8 T cells in Susac syndrome. TCRdb processed the immunoSEQ multiplex PCR reads anew with MiXCR; each CDR3 protein has one entry. The data show about 160,000 distinct CDR3 sequences, 90% to 95% seen once. Sequencing was done on a sample of CD4+ T cells from PBMCs. Receptors originate from a human donor in good health. Each CDR3 is given with its conserved first and last residue. A D gene is named only where the DNA matches it firmly. Only some rows state a clone size, as once, few, many or a class for expanded clones.

j_gene	d_gene	abundance	v_gene	CDR3aa	CDR3nt
TRBJ2-5	-	-	TRBV19	CASSMGGHQETQYF	TGTGCCAGTAGCATGGGGGGCCACCAAGAGACCCAGTACTTC
TRBJ1-4	-	-	TRBV2	CASSVGSGTNEKLFF	TGTGCCAGCAGTGTAGGATCAGGGACTAATGAAAAACTGTTTTTT
TRBJ2-2	TRBD1	-	TRBV3-1	CASQGVGGELFF	TGTGCAAGCCAGGGGGTAGGCGGGGAGCTGTTTTTT
TRBJ1-2	-	-	TRBV20-1	CSAKGDSVHGYTF	TGCAGTGCTAAGGGGGACTCGGTGCATGGCTACACCTTC
TRBJ2-4	-	-	TRBV28	CATRRMGDRDIQYF	TGTGCCACGAGGAGGATGGGGGATCGAGACATTCAGTACTTC
TRBJ1-1	-	-	TRBV19	CASSPLGRNTEAFF	TGTGCCAGTAGTCCCCTGGGGCGGAACACTGAAGCTTTCTTT
TRBJ2-1	TRBD1	-	TRBV5-1	CASSPGQGVNEQFF	TGCGCCAGCAGCCCGGGACAGGGGGTCAATGAGCAGTTCTTC
TRBJ1-1	-	once	TRBV9	CASSVSVNTEAFF	TGTGCCAGCAGCGTTTCCGTGAACACTGAAGCTTTCTTT
TRBJ2-3	-	-	TRBV6-5	CASSSGRVGDTQYF	TGTGCCAGCAGTTCGGGACGAGTAGGAGATACGCAGTATTTT
TRBJ2-7	-	-	TRBV28	CASSFSYEQYF	TGTGCCAGCAGTTTTTCCTACGAGCAGTACTTC
TRBJ2-2	-	few	TRBV7-9	CASSRTGELFF	TGTGCCAGCAGCCGAACCGGGGAGCTGTTTTTT
TRBJ2-7	-	once	TRBV4-1	CASSLGEVEEQYF	TGCGCCAGCAGCCTCGGGGAGGTGGAGGAGCAGTACTTC
TRBJ2-1	-	-	TRBV25-1	CASSEYAGRVNEQFF	TGTGCCAGCAGTGAATACGCGGGAAGGGTGAATGAGCAGTTCTTC
TRBJ2-1	-	-	TRBV7-9	CASSLALGEQFF	TGTGCCAGCAGCTTAGCATTGGGGGAGCAGTTCTTC
TRBJ1-2	TRBD1	-	TRBV28	CASHGTGNYGYTF	TGTGCCAGCCACGGGACAGGGAACTATGGCTACACCTTC
TRBJ1-2	-	-	TRBV7-2	CASSLATGSRDNYGYTF	TGTGCCAGCAGCTTGGCCACCGGGTCTAGAGACAACTATGGCTACACCTTC
TRBJ2-7	-	once	TRBV18	CASSPRSYEQYF	TGTGCCAGCTCACCAAGATCCTACGAGCAGTACTTC
TRBJ2-5	-	-	TRBV18	CASSPQGREETQYF	TGTGCCAGCTCACCACAGGGCAGGGAAGAGACCCAGTACTTC
TRBJ2-5	-	-	TRBV7-7	CASSPTGETQYF	TGTGCCAGCAGCCCCACCGGGGAGACCCAGTACTTC
TRBJ1-4	-	-	TRBV5-1	CASSPGEGEKLFF	TGCGCCAGCAGCCCGGGAGAAGGCGAAAAACTGTTTTTT
TRBJ2-1	-	-	TRBV2	CASSEALPGVNEQFF	TGTGCCAGCAGTGAAGCGCTTCCGGGCGTCAATGAGCAGTTCTTC
TRBJ2-1	TRBD1	-	TRBV3-1	CASGQGNYNEQFF	TGTGCCAGCGGACAGGGGAATTACAATGAGCAGTTCTTC
TRBJ2-3	-	-	TRBV23-1	CASPRDFDTQYF	TGCGCCAGCCCCCGGGACTTCGATACGCAGTATTTT
TRBJ2-7	TRBD2	once	TRBV25-1	CASSAGTSSSYEQYF	TGTGCCAGCAGTGCCGGGACTAGTAGCTCCTACGAGCAGTACTTC
TRBJ1-1	-	-	TRBV10-1	CASSESGTGTAFF	TGCGCCAGCAGTGAGTCGGGAACAGGGACGGCTTTCTTT
TRBJ1-5	-	-	TRBV5-1	CASSREPDRNQPQHF	TGCGCCAGCAGCCGGGAACCAGACCGAAATCAGCCCCAGCATTTT
TRBJ1-5	TRBD1	-	TRBV19	CASSADHTGGNQPQHF	TGTGCCAGTAGTGCCGACCACACAGGGGGCAATCAGCCCCAGCATTTT
TRBJ2-7	-	once	TRBV18	CASSPSEYEQYF	TGTGCCAGCTCACCGTCCGAGTACGAGCAGTACTTC
TRBJ1-1	-	-	TRBV2	CASSENSEAFF	TGTGCCAGCAGTGAAAATTCGGAAGCTTTCTTT
TRBJ2-2	TRBD2	few	TRBV20-1	CSAQGTSGRRIGELFF	TGCAGTGCCCAAGGCACTAGCGGGAGAAGGATCGGGGAGCTGTTTTTT
TRBJ2-5	-	-	TRBV29-1	CSVDGRDETQYF	TGCAGCGTTGATGGCAGGGATGAGACCCAGTACTTC
TRBJ2-7	-	-	TRBV7-2	CASSQYYEQYF	TGTGCCAGCAGTCAATACTACGAGCAGTACTTC
TRBJ2-2	TRBD1	-	TRBV24-1	CATSEHGTGRRTGELFF	TGTGCCACCAGTGAACACGGGACAGGCAGACGCACCGGGGAGCTGTTTTTT